Each of the 7 T cell receptor beta chains below was sequenced from the same sample in a study of blood T cell repertoires in COVID-19 (dated by TCRdb to 2018 to 2021). Receptor amplification or capture employed the immunoSEQ multiplex PCR assay. As stored in TCRdb, this immuneACCESS dataset retains in-frame rearrangements with V and J assigned. A fraction of the clones does not appear; measured against another copy, unresolved V genes explain less than half of the discrepancy, and the remainder lacks a known reason. The sample records 120,000 to 150,000 clones, approximately 84% of which are singletons. The ten top clones hold around 3.2% of the sample. Sequenced input: PBMCs or T cells enriched from blood (not recorded which). Receptor source: a woman in her forties or fifties with acute COVID-19.

This chain's CDR3 is CATSDLSSTGYTF. The CDR3 region has the DNA TGTGCCACCAGTGATTTGTCCAGTACTGGCTACACCTTC. The rearrangement joins TRBV24-1 to TRBJ1-2; D ambiguous. Deletions cut 0 bases from V and 7 bases from J, with 8 bases between. The CDR3 is 13 amino acids. The germline CDR1 and CDR2 sequences are KGHDR and SFDVKD.

This rearrangement joins TRBV7-2 to TRBJ2-5, with TRBD2 matching 11 bases. This CDR3 has 16 residues. Germline lookup yields CDR1 SGHTA and CDR2 FQGNSA. V gave up 5 bases and J gave up 2 bases; unmatched junction bases: 7. The CDR3, as DNA: TGTGCCAGCAGCCTCGCCCTAGCGGGAGGACAAGAGACCCAGTACTTC. Protein: CASSLALAGGQETQYF. The full variable domain, rest sourced from reference TRBV7-2 and TRBJ2-5, is GAGVSQSPSNKVTEKGKDVELRCDPISGHTALYWYRQSLGQGLEFLIYFQGNSAPDKSGLPSDRFSAERTGGSVSTLTIQRTQQEDSAVYLCASSLALAGGQETQYFGPGTRLLVL.

The rearrangement uses TRBV2 and TRBJ2-3, with TRBD1 matching over 8 bases. Losses at the gene ends were 11 bases for V and 0 bases for J; bases not matched to a gene: 7. Germline CDR1 reads SNHLY; CDR2 reads FYNNEI. The CDR3 loop spans 14 amino acids. The CDR3 DNA follows: TGTGCCGGAGACAGGGGCCTCAGCACAGATACGCAGTATTTT. Translation: CAGDRGLSTDTQYF.

The chain links TRBV4-3 to TRBJ1-3; D gene ambiguous. Trimming removed 1 base from V and 0 bases from J, with 7 bases in between. CDR3 length: 15 residues. Germline loops: CDR1 LGHNA, CDR2 YSLEER. Here the CDR3 DNA reads TGCGCCAGCAGCCAAGCTGGGCACTCTGGAAACACCATATATTTT. Translated, it gives CASSQAGHSGNTIYF.

The chain uses TRBV6-4 and TRBJ2-2; 12 bases are shared with TRBD2. V dropped 5 bases and J dropped 6; count of bases not matched to a gene: 10. The CDR3 length is 17 residues. CDR1 and CDR2 from the germline V gene are MRHNA and SNTAGT. CDR3 DNA: TGTGCCAGCAGTCGCCTAGCGGGAGGGCCAAGCGCCGGGGAGCTGTTTTTT. Translating gives CASSRLAGGPSAGELFF.

The chain combines TRBV5-5 with TRBJ2-7; D gene unclear. From germline, CDR1 is SGHKS and CDR2 YYEKEE (reference sequence). The CDR3 spans 12 residues. Trimming stripped 4 bases from V and 0 bases from J, with 5 bases between. The DNA of the CDR3 is TGTGCCAGCAGCCTCAGCTCCTACGAGCAGTACTTC. Translating gives CASSLSSYEQYF.

The V gene is TRBV6-5, the J gene TRBJ2-6, with 7 bases identical to TRBD1. V lost 6 bases to trimming and J lost 1 base; unmatched junction nucleotides: 0. The CDR3 loop spans 14 amino acids. Germline CDR1 reads MNHEY; CDR2 reads SVGAGI. The CDR3 sequence is CASRTGSGANVLTF. In DNA, the CDR3 is TGTGCCAGCAGGACAGGGTCTGGGGCCAACGTCCTGACTTTC.